The rows below give T cell receptor beta chains drawn from one sample of a study of shared clonotypes between healthy human individuals. The repertoire was sequenced with immunoSEQ multiplex PCR; TCRdb's copy has only in-frame clones and lacks some. The data hold 2 million to 2.5 million clones, with roughly 95% observed a single time. Input material: naive CD4+ T cells sorted from blood. These TCRs come from a man younger than 35 in good health. The conserved cysteine and the conserved F or W are not part of the CDR3 here.

V gene: TRBV4-1; J gene: TRBJ2-2; CDR3 protein: VSSQAPWSRNTGELF
V gene: TRBV6-1; J gene: TRBJ2-7; CDR3 protein: ASSGQGSYEQY
V gene: TRBV6-5; J gene: TRBJ1-2; CDR3 protein: ASSYTPGGGYT
V gene: TRBV19; J gene: TRBJ1-1; CDR3 protein: ASTEGGWGTEAF
V gene: TRBV18; J gene: TRBJ2-2; CDR3 protein: ASSPPPLTGELF
V gene: TRBV30; J gene: TRBJ1-2; CDR3 protein: AWSVGQGTYT
V gene: TRBV10-3; J gene: TRBJ2-2; CDR3 protein: AIRQPANTGELF
V gene: TRBV5-1; J gene: TRBJ2-6; CDR3 protein: ASSLVGQGLSGANVLT
V gene: TRBV5-1; J gene: TRBJ2-7; CDR3 protein: ASSQPTGSVDEQY
V gene: TRBV6-4; J gene: TRBJ1-6; CDR3 protein: ASRQSLYNSPLH
V gene: TRBV4-1; J gene: TRBJ1-4; CDR3 protein: ASSRSIGEKLF
V gene: TRBV2; J gene: TRBJ1-2; CDR3 protein: ASSGTGPGYT
V gene: TRBV21-1; J gene: TRBJ2-4; CDR3 protein: ASSVGGHKNIQY
V gene: TRBV5-6; J gene: TRBJ2-2; CDR3 protein: ASSTGPPGELF
V gene: TRBV30; J gene: TRBJ2-1; CDR3 protein: AWTVKPDVVLWEGNEQF
V gene: TRBV28; J gene: TRBJ1-1; CDR3 protein: ASSRQGARTEAF
V gene: TRBV30; J gene: TRBJ1-5; CDR3 protein: AWSPFPNQPQH
V gene: TRBV2; J gene: TRBJ1-1; CDR3 protein: ASSEVGRGSPEAF
V gene: TRBV10-3; J gene: TRBJ2-5; CDR3 protein: AIRTGQETQY
V gene: TRBV30; J gene: TRBJ1-1; CDR3 protein: AWRTGGRGVNTEAF
V gene: TRBV7-8; J gene: TRBJ2-1; CDR3 protein: ASSPRTSGSSYNEQF
V gene: TRBV5-1; J gene: TRBJ2-7; CDR3 protein: ASSFRGPPYEQY